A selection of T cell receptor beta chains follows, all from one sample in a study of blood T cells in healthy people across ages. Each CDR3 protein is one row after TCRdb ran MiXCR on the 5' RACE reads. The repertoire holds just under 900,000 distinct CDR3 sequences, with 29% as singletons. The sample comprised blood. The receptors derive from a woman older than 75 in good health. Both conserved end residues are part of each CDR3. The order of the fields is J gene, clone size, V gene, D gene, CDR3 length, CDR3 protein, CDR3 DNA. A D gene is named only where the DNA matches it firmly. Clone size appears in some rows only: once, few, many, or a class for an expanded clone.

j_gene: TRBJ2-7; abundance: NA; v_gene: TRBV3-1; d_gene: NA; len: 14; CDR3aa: CASSQDPRAGEQYF; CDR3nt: TGTGCCAGCAGCCAAGATCCAAGGGCAGGCGAGCAGTACTTC
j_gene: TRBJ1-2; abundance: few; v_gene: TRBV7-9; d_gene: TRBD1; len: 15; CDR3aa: CASSPPGQGALGYTF; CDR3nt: TGTGCCAGCAGCCCTCCGGGACAGGGGGCTCTTGGCTACACCTTC
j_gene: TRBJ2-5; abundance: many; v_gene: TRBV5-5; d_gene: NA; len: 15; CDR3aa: CASSLSKGLGETQYF; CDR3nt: TGTGCCAGCAGCTTGTCGAAAGGTTTAGGAGAGACCCAGTACTTC
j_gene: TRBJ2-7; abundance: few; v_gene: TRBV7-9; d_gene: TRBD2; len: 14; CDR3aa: CASSFGGGNNEQYF; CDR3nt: TGTGCCAGCAGCTTCGGGGGGGGGAACAATGAGCAGTACTTC
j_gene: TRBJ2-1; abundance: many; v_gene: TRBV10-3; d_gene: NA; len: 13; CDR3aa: CAISTGSDNEQFF; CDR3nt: TGTGCCATCTCAACGGGATCGGACAATGAGCAGTTCTTC
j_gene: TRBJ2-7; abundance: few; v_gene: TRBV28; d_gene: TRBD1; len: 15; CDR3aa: CASSLGGQGWGEQYF; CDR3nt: TGTGCCAGCAGTTTAGGGGGACAGGGATGGGGCGAGCAGTACTTC
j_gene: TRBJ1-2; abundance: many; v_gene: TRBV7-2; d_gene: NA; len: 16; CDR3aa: CASRFLDSPTRYGYTF; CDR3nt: TGTGCCAGCAGATTCCTGGACAGTCCGACCCGCTATGGCTACACCTTC
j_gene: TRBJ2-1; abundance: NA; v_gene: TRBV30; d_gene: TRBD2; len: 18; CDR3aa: CAWMHRREALIRYNEQFF; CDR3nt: TGTGCCTGGATGCATAGGCGGGAGGCTTTGATTCGATACAATGAGCAGTTCTTC
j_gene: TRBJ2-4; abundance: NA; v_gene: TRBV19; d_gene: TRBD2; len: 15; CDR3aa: CASKAERGARDIQYF; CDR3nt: TGTGCCAGTAAAGCGGAGCGGGGGGCACGAGACATTCAGTACTTC
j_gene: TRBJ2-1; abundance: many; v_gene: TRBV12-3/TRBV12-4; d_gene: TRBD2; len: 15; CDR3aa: CASSSPGLAGREQFF; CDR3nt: TGTGCCAGCAGTTCCCCGGGACTAGCGGGGCGCGAGCAGTTCTTC
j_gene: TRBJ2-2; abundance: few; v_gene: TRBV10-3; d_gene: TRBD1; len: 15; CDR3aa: CAISAGTGFTGELFF; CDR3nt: TGTGCCATCAGCGCCGGGACAGGGTTTACCGGGGAGCTGTTTTTT
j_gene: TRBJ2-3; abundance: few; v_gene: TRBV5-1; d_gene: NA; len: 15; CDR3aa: CASSLALTSADTQYF; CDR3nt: TGCGCCAGCAGCTTGGCCCTGACTAGTGCAGATACGCAGTATTTT
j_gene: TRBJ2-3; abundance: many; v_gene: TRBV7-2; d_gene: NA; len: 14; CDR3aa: CASSLVVSTDTQYF; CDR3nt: TGTGCCAGCAGCTTAGTGGTCAGCACAGATACGCAGTATTTT
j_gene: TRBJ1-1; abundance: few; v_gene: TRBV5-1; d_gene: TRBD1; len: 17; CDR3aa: CASSSRDRGWVNTEAFF; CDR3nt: TGCGCCAGCAGCTCGCGGGACAGGGGATGGGTGAACACTGAAGCTTTCTTT
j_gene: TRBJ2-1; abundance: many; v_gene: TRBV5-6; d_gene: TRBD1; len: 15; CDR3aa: CASSGTGTGGLEQFF; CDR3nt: TGTGCCAGCAGCGGTACCGGGACAGGGGGCCTAGAGCAGTTCTTC
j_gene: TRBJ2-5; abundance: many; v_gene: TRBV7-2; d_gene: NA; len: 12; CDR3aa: CASSPRTETQYF; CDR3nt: TGTGCCAGCAGCCCCCGAACGGAGACCCAGTACTTC
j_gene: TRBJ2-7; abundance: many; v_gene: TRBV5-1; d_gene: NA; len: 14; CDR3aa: CASSLQAGVYEQYF; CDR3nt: TGCGCCAGCAGCTTGCAGGCAGGGGTATACGAGCAGTACTTC
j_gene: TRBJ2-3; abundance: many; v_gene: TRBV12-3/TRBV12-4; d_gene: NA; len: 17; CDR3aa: CASSLNHRAVLTDTQYF; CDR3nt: TGTGCCAGCAGTTTAAACCATCGGGCAGTTTTGACAGATACGCAGTATTTT
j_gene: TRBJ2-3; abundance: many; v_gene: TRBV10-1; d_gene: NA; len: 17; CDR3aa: CASSDPAAESSTDTQYF; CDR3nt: TGCGCCAGCAGTGACCCTGCGGCGGAATCTAGCACAGATACGCAGTATTTT